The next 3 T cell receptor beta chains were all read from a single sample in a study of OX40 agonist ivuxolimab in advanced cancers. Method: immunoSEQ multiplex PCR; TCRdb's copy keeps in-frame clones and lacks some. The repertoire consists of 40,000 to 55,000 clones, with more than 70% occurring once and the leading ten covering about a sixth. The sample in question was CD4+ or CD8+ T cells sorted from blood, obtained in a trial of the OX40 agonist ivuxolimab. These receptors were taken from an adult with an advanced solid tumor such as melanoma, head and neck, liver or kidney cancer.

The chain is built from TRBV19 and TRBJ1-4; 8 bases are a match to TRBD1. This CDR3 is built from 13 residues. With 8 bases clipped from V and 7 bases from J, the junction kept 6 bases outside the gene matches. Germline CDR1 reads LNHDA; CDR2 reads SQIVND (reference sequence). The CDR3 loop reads CASRDRGGEKLFF. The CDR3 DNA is TGTGCCAGTCGCGACAGGGGAGGTGAAAAACTGTTTTTT.

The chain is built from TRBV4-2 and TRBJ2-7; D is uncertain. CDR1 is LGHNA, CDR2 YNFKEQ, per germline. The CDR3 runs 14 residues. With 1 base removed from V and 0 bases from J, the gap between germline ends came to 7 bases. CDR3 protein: CASSQGANSYEQYF. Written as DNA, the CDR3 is TGTGCCAGCAGCCAAGGGGCCAACTCCTACGAGCAGTACTTC.

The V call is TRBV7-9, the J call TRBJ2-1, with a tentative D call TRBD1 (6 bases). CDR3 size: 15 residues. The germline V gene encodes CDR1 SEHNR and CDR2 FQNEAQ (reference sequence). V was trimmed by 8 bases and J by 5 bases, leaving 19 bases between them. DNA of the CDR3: TGTGCCAGCGATGTAGGGGGAGTAATAAACAATGAGCAGTTCTTC. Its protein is CASDVGGVINNEQFF.